These 13 T cell receptor beta chains were sequenced from one sample in a study of human T cells and chemical hapten exposure. The library tagged each cDNA molecule with unique molecular identifiers. Each CDR3 protein gets one entry after TCRdb re-called the reads with MiXCR. The sample records about 990 distinct CDR3 sequences, over 70% being singletons. Researchers extracted total RNA from unfractionated whole blood. The material sequenced was whole blood. The receptors stem from a human donor with alopecia, or a healthy volunteer (not recorded which). Some clones in this sample may be carry-over from other donors' samples. This table probably holds off-target reads from a library built for another chain.

This clonotype has only one observation. V gene TRBV5-1 combines with J gene TRBJ2-1; D call uncertain. Trimming shortened V by 4 bases and J by 2 bases, and 10 bases separated the two germline ends. Per the germline V gene, CDR1 is SGHRS and CDR2 is YFSETQ. This CDR3 spans 14 amino acids. The CDR3 nucleotides read TGCGCCAGCAGCACGAACTTTGCCTACAATGAGCAGTTCTTC. Protein: CASSTNFAYNEQFF.

The chain links TRBV2 to TRBJ2-7; D not certain. Germline CDR1 SNHLY, CDR2 FYNNEI. This CDR3 spans 12 amino acids. V lost 6 bases, J lost 0 bases, and 6 bases lay in between. The CDR3 loop is CASRRSSYEQYF. Written as DNA, the CDR3 is TGTGCCAGCAGACGGAGCTCCTACGAGCAGTACTTC.

The chain couples TRBV6-5 to TRBJ2-7; D is undetermined. Trimming cost V 7 bases and J 0 bases, with 16 bases left between them. The CDR3 length is 15 residues. Germline lookup yields CDR1 MNHEY and CDR2 SVGAGI. CDR3 in DNA: TGTGCCAGCAAAGAAAGGGCCCGTAGCTCCTACGAGCAGTACTTC. It yields the protein CASKERARSSYEQYF.

This clonotype was seen only once. The rearrangement uses TRBV12-3 or TRBV12-4 and TRBJ1-3, with 7 positions matching TRBD1. Trimming took 5 bases from V and 4 from J; bases not matched to a gene: 8. This CDR3 region has 15 residues. The CDR3: CASSPPGQRGNTIYF. CDR3 in DNA: TGTGCCAGCAGTCCACCGGGACAGAGGGGAAACACCATATATTTT.

As DNA, the CDR3 is TGCGCCAGCAGCCAAGGGTTAGGTCAGCCCCAGCATTTT. Its translation is CASSQGLGQPQHF. The rearrangement joins TRBV4-1 to TRBJ1-5; D unresolved. Trimming removed 1 base at V and 6 bases at J, with 7 bases between. Germline loops: CDR1 MGHRA, CDR2 YSYEKL. This CDR3 contains 13 residues.

The chain combines TRBV4-1 with TRBJ2-4; D perhaps matches TRBD2 (6 bases). This CDR3 is built from 17 residues. From germline, CDR1 is MGHRA and CDR2 YSYEKL. Between the trimmed V and J ends, which lost 3 bases and 0 bases, there was a span of 15 bases. DNA for the CDR3: TGCGCCAGCAGCCAGTATAGCGGCCAACTAGCCAAAAACATTCAGTACTTC. This gives the protein CASSQYSGQLAKNIQYF.

The CDR3 loop reads CASSLTGTDTQYF. The CDR3 nucleotides are TGTGCCAGCAGCTTGACAGGGACAGATACGCAGTATTTT. This rearrangement joins TRBV12-3 or TRBV12-4 to TRBJ2-3; 7 bases agree with TRBD1. CDR3 length: 13 residues. Losses at the gene ends were 6 bases for V and 3 bases for J; bases not matched to a gene: 3.

The rearrangement uses TRBV20-1 and TRBJ2-1, with 9 bases aligning to TRBD2. J lost 2 bases, V lost 3 bases, and 5 bases had no gene match. The length of the CDR3 is 15 residues. CDR1 DFQATT and CDR2 SNEGSKA come from the germline V gene (reference sequence). The CDR3 DNA reads TGCAGTGCTAGGGGACTAGCTGAAACCTACAATGAGCAGTTCTTC. This sequence encodes CSARGLAETYNEQFF.

CDR3 sequence: CAWTGQDTYEQYF. CDR3 nucleotides: TGTGCCTGGACGGGACAGGATACCTACGAGCAGTACTTC. The chain uses TRBV30 and TRBJ2-7; 8 nucleotides match TRBD1. There are 13 residues in the CDR3. Trimming at V came to 4 bases and at J to 2 bases, leaving 4 bases not matched to a gene. Per germline, CDR1 GTSNPN and CDR2 SVGIG (reference sequence).

The V gene is TRBV25-1, the J gene TRBJ2-3; either TRBD1 or TRBD2 may supply D (5 bases each). The CDR3 spans 15 residues. V was cut by 5 bases and J by 2 bases, with 14 bases left in between. Germline V gives CDR1 MGHDK, CDR2 SYGVNS. Here the CDR3 reads CASSPLVGTTDTQYF. CDR3 nucleotide sequence: TGTGCCAGCAGTCCACTAGTGGGGACCACAGATACGCAGTATTTT.

Here the CDR3 DNA reads TGCAGTGCTAGGGCTTCAGGCCACGATACGCAGTATTTT. The encoded protein is CSARASGHDTQYF. The chain combines TRBV20-1 with TRBJ2-3; the D is unclear. Germline loops: CDR1 DFQATT, CDR2 SNEGSKA (reference sequence). The germline V and J ends were trimmed by 3 bases and 6 bases, with 13 bases remaining between them. The CDR3 loop spans 13 amino acids.

In this sample, this clonotype turned up once. The chain recombines TRBV12-3 or TRBV12-4 with TRBJ2-5; D is ambiguous. The V end lost 7 bases, the J end lost 4 bases, and 10 bases lay between the germline ends. The CDR3 consists of 12 residues. CDR3 bases: TGTGCCAGCAATTCCCGTGGAGAGACCCAGTACTTC. Translation: CASNSRGETQYF.

The chain carries TRBV7-9 and TRBJ2-3, with D unresolved. The CDR3 runs to 9 residues. V gave up 7 bases and J gave up 8 bases, with 4 bases separating them. Germline V CDR1 and CDR2: SEHNR, FQNEAQ (reference sequence). The CDR3 DNA sequence: TGTGCCAGCACCCCTACGCAGTATTTT. This sequence encodes CASTPTQYF.